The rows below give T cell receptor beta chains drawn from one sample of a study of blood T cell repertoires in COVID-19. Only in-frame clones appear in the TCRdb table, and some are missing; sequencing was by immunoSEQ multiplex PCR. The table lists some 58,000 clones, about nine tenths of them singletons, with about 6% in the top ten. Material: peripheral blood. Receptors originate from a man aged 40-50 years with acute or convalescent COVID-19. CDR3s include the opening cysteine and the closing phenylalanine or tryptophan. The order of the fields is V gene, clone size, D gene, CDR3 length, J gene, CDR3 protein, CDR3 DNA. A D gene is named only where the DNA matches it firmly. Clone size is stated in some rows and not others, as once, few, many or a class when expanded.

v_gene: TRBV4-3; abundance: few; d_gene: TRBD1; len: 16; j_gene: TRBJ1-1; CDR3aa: CASSPNPGQGNTEAFF; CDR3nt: TGCGCCAGCAGCCCAAATCCGGGACAGGGGAACACTGAAGCTTTCTTT
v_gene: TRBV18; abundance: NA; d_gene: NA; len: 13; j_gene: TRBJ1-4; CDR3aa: CASSPSVSEKLFF; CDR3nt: TGTGCCAGCTCACCATCAGTTTCGGAAAAACTGTTTTTT
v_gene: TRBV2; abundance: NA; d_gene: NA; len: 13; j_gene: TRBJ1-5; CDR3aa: CASSEQARQPQHF; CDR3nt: TGTGCCAGCAGTGAGCAGGCTCGACAGCCCCAGCATTTT
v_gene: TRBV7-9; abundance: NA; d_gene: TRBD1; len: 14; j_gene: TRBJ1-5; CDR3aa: CASSLSGGDQPQHF; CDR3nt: TGTGCCAGCAGCTTATCAGGGGGCGACCAGCCCCAGCATTTT
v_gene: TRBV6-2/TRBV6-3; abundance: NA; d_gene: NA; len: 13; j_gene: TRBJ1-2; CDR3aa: CASSASGRVGGTF; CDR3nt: TGTGCCAGCAGCGCTTCGGGCAGGGTGGGTGGAACCTTC
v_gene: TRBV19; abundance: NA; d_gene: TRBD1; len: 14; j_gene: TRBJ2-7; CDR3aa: CASSGTGGLSEQYF; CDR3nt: TGTGCCAGTAGCGGGACAGGAGGTCTGTCCGAGCAGTACTTC
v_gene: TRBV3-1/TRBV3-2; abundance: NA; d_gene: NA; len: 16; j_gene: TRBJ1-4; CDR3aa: CASSQDYRNGDEKLFF; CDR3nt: TGTGCCAGCAGCCAAGATTACCGTAACGGAGATGAAAAACTGTTTTTT
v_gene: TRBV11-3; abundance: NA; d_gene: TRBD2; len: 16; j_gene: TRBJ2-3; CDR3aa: CASSLDGGRRGDTQYF; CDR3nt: TGTGCCAGCAGCTTAGACGGCGGGAGGAGGGGAGATACGCAGTATTTT
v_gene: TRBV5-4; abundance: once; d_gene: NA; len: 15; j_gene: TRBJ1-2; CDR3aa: CASSLAGLRSYGYTF; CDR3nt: TGTGCCAGCAGCTTGGCCGGGTTACGGAGCTATGGCTACACCTTC
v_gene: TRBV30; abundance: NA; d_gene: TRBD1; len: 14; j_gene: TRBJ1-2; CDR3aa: CAWSIRDRFGGYTF; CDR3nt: TGTGCCTGGAGTATCCGGGACAGGTTCGGCGGCTACACCTTC
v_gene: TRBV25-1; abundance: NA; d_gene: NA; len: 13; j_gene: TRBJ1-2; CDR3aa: CASSYRAQNGYTF; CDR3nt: TGTGCCAGCAGTTACAGGGCCCAGAATGGCTACACCTTC
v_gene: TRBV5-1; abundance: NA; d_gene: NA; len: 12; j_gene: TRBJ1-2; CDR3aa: CASSLDTYGYTF; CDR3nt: TGCGCCAGCAGCTTGGACACCTATGGCTACACCTTC
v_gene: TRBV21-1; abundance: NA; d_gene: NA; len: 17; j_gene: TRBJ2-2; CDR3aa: CASSVREIAGNTGELFF; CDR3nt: TGTGCCAGCAGCGTCCGGGAGATAGCGGGGAACACCGGGGAGCTGTTTTTT
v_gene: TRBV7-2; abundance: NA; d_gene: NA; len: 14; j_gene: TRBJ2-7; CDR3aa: CASSLAQGAVEQYF; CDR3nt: TGTGCCAGCAGCTTAGCCCAGGGCGCAGTCGAGCAGTACTTC
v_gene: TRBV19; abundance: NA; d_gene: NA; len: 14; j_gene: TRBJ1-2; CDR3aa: CASSTRQANYGYTF; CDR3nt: TGTGCCAGTAGTACCCGACAGGCTAACTATGGCTACACCTTC
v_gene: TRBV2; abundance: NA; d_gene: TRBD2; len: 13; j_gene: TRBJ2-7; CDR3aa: CASSVPSGSEQYF; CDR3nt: TGTGCCAGCAGTGTCCCTAGCGGGAGCGAGCAGTACTTC
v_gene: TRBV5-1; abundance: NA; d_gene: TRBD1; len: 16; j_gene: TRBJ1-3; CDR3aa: CASSLAGTGGGNTIYF; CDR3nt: TGCGCCAGCAGCTTGGCTGGGACAGGGGGAGGAAACACCATATATTTT
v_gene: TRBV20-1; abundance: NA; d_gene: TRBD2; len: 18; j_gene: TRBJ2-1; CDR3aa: CSASGGTSGSWAYNEQFF; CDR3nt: TGCAGTGCTAGTGGGGGGACTAGCGGGAGTTGGGCCTACAATGAGCAGTTCTTC
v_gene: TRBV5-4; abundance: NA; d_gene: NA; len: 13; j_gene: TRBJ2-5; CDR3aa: CATHGLEKETQYF; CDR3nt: TGTGCCACCCACGGCCTAGAGAAAGAGACCCAGTACTTC
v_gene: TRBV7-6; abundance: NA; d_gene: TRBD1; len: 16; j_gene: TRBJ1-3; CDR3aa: CASSLVRQGPGNTIYF; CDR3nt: TGTGCCAGCAGCTTAGTGAGACAGGGTCCTGGAAACACCATATATTTT
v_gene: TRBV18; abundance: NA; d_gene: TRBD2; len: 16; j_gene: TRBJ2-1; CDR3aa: CASSPGTSGALDEQFF; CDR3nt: TGTGCCAGCTCACCTGGGACTAGCGGAGCCCTCGATGAGCAGTTCTTC
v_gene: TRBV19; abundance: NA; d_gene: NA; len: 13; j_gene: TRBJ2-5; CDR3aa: CASNLRGQETQYF; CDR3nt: TGTGCCAGTAACCTACGGGGCCAAGAGACCCAGTACTTC
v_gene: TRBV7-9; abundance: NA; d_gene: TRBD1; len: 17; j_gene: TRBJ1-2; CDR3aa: CASSSIRDRAANYGYTF; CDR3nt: TGTGCCAGCAGCTCCATTCGGGACAGGGCCGCTAACTATGGCTACACCTTC
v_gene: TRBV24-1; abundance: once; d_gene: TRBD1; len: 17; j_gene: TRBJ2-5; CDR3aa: CATSDSRTGAVGETQYF; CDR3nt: TGTGCCACCAGTGACTCCCGAACAGGGGCGGTCGGAGAGACCCAGTACTTC
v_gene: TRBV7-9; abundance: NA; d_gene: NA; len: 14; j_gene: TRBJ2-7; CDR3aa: CASSFDGAPYEQYF; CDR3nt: TGTGCCAGCAGCTTTGATGGGGCTCCCTACGAGCAGTACTTC
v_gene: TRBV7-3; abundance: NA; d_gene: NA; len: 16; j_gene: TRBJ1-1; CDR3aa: CASSPKTGVMNTEAFF; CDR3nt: TGTGCCAGCAGCCCAAAGACAGGAGTCATGAACACTGAAGCTTTCTTT
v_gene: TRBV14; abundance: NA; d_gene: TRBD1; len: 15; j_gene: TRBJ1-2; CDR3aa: CASSQGRQGGYGYTF; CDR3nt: TGTGCCAGCAGCCAAGGGCGACAGGGTGGCTATGGCTACACCTTC
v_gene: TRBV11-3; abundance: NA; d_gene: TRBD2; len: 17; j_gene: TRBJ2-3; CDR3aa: CASSLGGLAGGPDTQYF; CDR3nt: TGTGCCAGCAGCTTGGGCGGACTAGCGGGAGGCCCAGATACGCAGTATTTT